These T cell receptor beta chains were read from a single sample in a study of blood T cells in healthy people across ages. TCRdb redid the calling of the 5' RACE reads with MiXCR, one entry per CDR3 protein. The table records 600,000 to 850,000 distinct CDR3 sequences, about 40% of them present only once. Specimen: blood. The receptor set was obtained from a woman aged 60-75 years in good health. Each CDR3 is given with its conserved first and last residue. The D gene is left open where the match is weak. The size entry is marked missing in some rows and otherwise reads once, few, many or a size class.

CDR3: CASSQGKSGAFF
DNA: TGTGCCAGCAGCCAAGGGAAAAGTGGAGCTTTCTTT
size: NA
D: NA
J: TRBJ1-1
V: TRBV3-1

CDR3: CASSDSRGHGYTF
DNA: TGTGCCAGCAGTGACAGCAGGGGACATGGCTACACCTTC
size: NA
D: NA
J: TRBJ1-2
V: TRBV6-4

CDR3: CASSSEWTTSGNTIYF
DNA: TGTGCCAGCAGCTCGGAATGGACTACCTCTGGAAACACCATATATTTT
size: NA
D: NA
J: TRBJ1-3
V: TRBV11-2

CDR3: CASSFVAGSSTGELFF
DNA: TGTGCCAGCAGTTTCGTGGCGGGATCGAGCACCGGGGAGCTGTTTTTT
size: NA
D: NA
J: TRBJ2-2
V: TRBV28

CDR3: CSGLGQSLYSNQPQHF
DNA: TGCAGTGGGCTGGGACAGAGCCTTTATAGCAATCAGCCCCAGCATTTT
size: NA
D: TRBD1
J: TRBJ1-5
V: TRBV20-1

CDR3: CASTASQDSGNNEQFF
DNA: TGTGCCAGCACCGCGAGTCAAGACTCCGGAAACAATGAGCAGTTCTTC
size: NA
D: NA
J: TRBJ2-1
V: TRBV7-3

CDR3: CASSFGRGQMNTEAFF
DNA: TGTGCCAGCAGCTTCGGCCGGGGACAGATGAACACTGAAGCTTTCTTT
size: NA
D: TRBD1
J: TRBJ1-1
V: TRBV5-5

CDR3: CAIKGVVRGNNSYEQYF
DNA: TGTGCCATCAAGGGCGTTGTCAGGGGCAACAACTCCTACGAGCAGTACTTC
size: NA
D: NA
J: TRBJ2-7
V: TRBV10-3

CDR3: CASSQEGGAYEQYF
DNA: TGTGCCAGCAGCCAGGAGGGGGGGGCCTACGAGCAGTACTTC
size: NA
D: NA
J: TRBJ2-7
V: TRBV11-2

CDR3: CASSQELAAGGETQYF
DNA: TGTGCCAGCAGCCAAGAGTTGGCAGCGGGGGGAGAGACCCAGTACTTC
size: NA
D: TRBD2
J: TRBJ2-5
V: TRBV3-1

CDR3: CASSVSPGLAGQETQYF
DNA: TGTGCCAGCAGCGTTTCCCCGGGACTAGCGGGACAAGAGACCCAGTACTTC
size: few
D: TRBD2
J: TRBJ2-5
V: TRBV9

CDR3: CASSSGIMNTEAFF
DNA: TGCGCCAGCAGCTCCGGGATCATGAACACTGAAGCTTTCTTT
size: NA
D: NA
J: TRBJ1-1
V: TRBV5-1

CDR3: CASKFKGLADTYEQYF
DNA: TGTGCCAGCAAATTTAAGGGACTAGCGGACACCTACGAGCAGTACTTC
size: many
D: TRBD2
J: TRBJ2-7
V: TRBV3-1

CDR3: CASSLMPDTQYF
DNA: TGCGCCAGCAGCTTAATGCCAGATACGCAGTATTTT
size: NA
D: NA
J: TRBJ2-3
V: TRBV5-1

CDR3: CASSLGQASTYEQYF
DNA: TGTGCCAGCAGCTTGGGACAGGCCTCAACCTACGAGCAGTACTTC
size: few
D: TRBD1
J: TRBJ2-7
V: TRBV7-2

CDR3: CSARDGLGGENEQFF
DNA: TGCAGTGCTAGAGATGGGCTCGGGGGTGAAAATGAGCAGTTCTTC
size: NA
D: NA
J: TRBJ2-1
V: TRBV20-1

CDR3: CASSLASGAPSSYNEQFF
DNA: TGTGCCAGCAGTTTGGCTAGCGGGGCCCCTAGCTCCTACAATGAGCAGTTCTTC
size: few
D: TRBD2
J: TRBJ2-1
V: TRBV27

CDR3: CAISSGTNTDTQYF
DNA: TGTGCCATCAGCTCCGGGACCAACACAGATACGCAGTATTTT
size: few
D: NA
J: TRBJ2-3
V: TRBV10-3

CDR3: CASISERQPTNEKLFF
DNA: TGTGCCAGCATCTCCGAAAGACAGCCAACTAATGAAAAACTGTTTTTT
size: NA
D: NA
J: TRBJ1-4
V: TRBV21-1

CDR3: CASSLTHLNTEAFF
DNA: TGTGCCAGCAGCTTGACACATCTGAACACTGAAGCTTTCTTT
size: NA
D: NA
J: TRBJ1-1
V: TRBV5-8

CDR3: CASSRRSGTNEQFF
DNA: TGTGCCAGCAGCCGCCGATCCGGGACAAATGAGCAGTTCTTC
size: NA
D: NA
J: TRBJ2-1
V: TRBV7-3

CDR3: CASTLGLAGGLWEQFF
DNA: TGTGCCAGCACCCTCGGACTAGCGGGGGGCCTTTGGGAGCAGTTCTTC
size: NA
D: TRBD2
J: TRBJ2-1
V: TRBV7-9

CDR3: CASRQGDLAARTDTQYF
DNA: TGTGCCAGCAGGCAGGGGGATCTAGCCGCCCGCACAGATACGCAGTATTTT
size: NA
D: TRBD1
J: TRBJ2-3
V: TRBV11-2

CDR3: CASSYGTGLMVGYNEQFF
DNA: TGTGCCAGCAGTTACGGAACAGGGCTAATGGTGGGGTACAATGAGCAGTTCTTC
size: NA
D: NA
J: TRBJ2-1
V: TRBV6-5

CDR3: CASSSLPGAPPQQYF
DNA: TGTGCCAGCAGCTCACTCCCCGGGGCTCCTCCCCAGCAGTACTTC
size: many
D: NA
J: TRBJ2-7
V: TRBV7-8

CDR3: CASSDTDRGRADTQYF
DNA: TGTGCCAGCAGCGATACAGACAGGGGGCGCGCCGATACGCAGTATTTT
size: few
D: TRBD1
J: TRBJ2-3
V: TRBV2

CDR3: CASSKATTLFDHEQYF
DNA: TGTGCCAGCAGCAAAGCAACGACACTGTTTGACCACGAGCAGTACTTC
size: many
D: NA
J: TRBJ2-7
V: TRBV3-1

CDR3: CASSQERAETQYF
DNA: TGTGCCAGCAGCCAAGAGAGAGCGGAGACCCAGTACTTC
size: NA
D: NA
J: TRBJ2-5
V: TRBV3-1

CDR3: CASSAFPIPGTIGNQPQHF
DNA: TGCGCCAGCAGTGCCTTCCCGATACCCGGGACAATTGGCAATCAGCCCCAGCATTTT
size: many
D: NA
J: TRBJ1-5
V: TRBV10-2

CDR3: CSARVSSGRENEQFF
DNA: TGCAGTGCTAGAGTATCTAGCGGGAGGGAAAATGAGCAGTTCTTC
size: few
D: TRBD2
J: TRBJ2-1
V: TRBV20-1

CDR3: CASSSVIAGATSTDTQYF
DNA: TGCGCCAGCAGCTCCGTCATAGCGGGGGCGACTAGCACAGATACGCAGTATTTT
size: NA
D: TRBD2
J: TRBJ2-3
V: TRBV5-1

CDR3: CSAPLRGGEYGTQYF
DNA: TGCAGTGCCCCCCTGAGGGGGGGCGAATACGGGACCCAGTACTTC
size: NA
D: NA
J: TRBJ2-5
V: TRBV20-1

CDR3: CASNTGYQPQHF
DNA: TGTGCCAGCAATACAGGGTATCAGCCCCAGCATTTT
size: NA
D: NA
J: TRBJ1-5
V: TRBV25-1

CDR3: CASSLAGGVNTQYF
DNA: TGTGCCAGCAGCTTAGCGGGAGGGGTAAATACGCAGTATTTT
size: NA
D: TRBD2
J: TRBJ2-3
V: TRBV7-9

CDR3: CASKEGGLAKNIQYF
DNA: TGTGCCAGCAAGGAAGGGGGCCTAGCCAAAAACATTCAGTACTTC
size: NA
D: TRBD1
J: TRBJ2-4
V: TRBV6-2/TRBV6-3

CDR3: CSAPQTGQRETQYF
DNA: TGCAGTGCTCCGCAGACAGGCCAGCGGGAGACCCAGTACTTC
size: NA
D: NA
J: TRBJ2-5
V: TRBV20-1

CDR3: CASSTSGGDTQYF
DNA: TGTGCCAGCAGCACTAGCGGGGGGGATACGCAGTATTTT
size: NA
D: TRBD2
J: TRBJ2-3
V: TRBV7-3

CDR3: CSARDSAGRYNEQFF
DNA: TGCAGTGCTAGAGATTCGGCGGGCCGCTACAATGAGCAGTTCTTC
size: NA
D: NA
J: TRBJ2-1
V: TRBV20-1

CDR3: CATTGGNQPQHF
DNA: TGTGCCACCACAGGCGGAAATCAGCCCCAGCATTTT
size: few
D: NA
J: TRBJ1-5
V: TRBV6-2/TRBV6-3

CDR3: CASSKQGYQDTQYF
DNA: TGTGCCAGCAGCAAACAGGGTTATCAAGATACGCAGTATTTT
size: NA
D: NA
J: TRBJ2-3
V: TRBV13

CDR3: CASSLTGGFTDTQYF
DNA: TGTGCCAGCAGTTTAACAGGGGGCTTCACAGATACGCAGTATTTT
size: NA
D: TRBD1
J: TRBJ2-3
V: TRBV28

CDR3: CSARGGAGAFDEQFF
DNA: TGCAGTGCTAGAGGAGGAGCGGGGGCCTTCGATGAGCAGTTCTTC
size: many
D: TRBD2
J: TRBJ2-1
V: TRBV20-1

CDR3: CASSPPAQGAHTEAFF
DNA: TGTGCCAGCTCACCACCCGCGCAGGGGGCGCACACTGAAGCTTTCTTT
size: NA
D: TRBD1
J: TRBJ1-1
V: TRBV18

CDR3: CAITPGGNRYNEQFF
DNA: TGTGCCATCACTCCGGGGGGGAACCGGTACAATGAGCAGTTCTTC
size: many
D: TRBD2
J: TRBJ2-1
V: TRBV10-3

CDR3: CASSLEGAEKFF
DNA: TGTGCCAGCAGCTTAGAGGGAGCAGAAAAGTTCTTC
size: few
D: NA
J: TRBJ2-1
V: TRBV7-9

CDR3: CASSSGTAPHTQYF
DNA: TGTGCCAGCAGCTCCGGGACCGCACCCCATACGCAGTATTTT
size: few
D: NA
J: TRBJ2-3
V: TRBV7-2

CDR3: CASSETWAGTSSYNEQFF
DNA: TGTGCCAGCAGCGAAACTTGGGCGGGGACGAGCTCCTACAATGAGCAGTTCTTC
size: few
D: NA
J: TRBJ2-1
V: TRBV7-8

CDR3: CSGATGGRTEAFF
DNA: TGCAGCGGGGCGACAGGCGGAAGGACTGAAGCTTTCTTT
size: few
D: NA
J: TRBJ1-1
V: TRBV29-1